The clone carrying this T cell receptor (beta chain) has a count of ten or more. The V end lost 0 bases, the J end lost 1 base, and 12 bases lay between the germline ends. CDR1 is LGHNA, CDR2 YNFKEQ, per germline. CDR3 length equals 16 residues. These data belong to a study of CD8 T cells in ankylosing spondylitis. The TCR beta libraries were generated through quantitative 5'-RACE incorporating molecular barcodes. Each CDR3 protein gets one entry after TCRdb re-called the 5' RACE reads with MiXCR. The data hold 200,000 to 300,000 distinct CDR3 sequences, with over 9.5% observed a single time. This chain links TRBV4-2 with TRBJ2-5; no clear D gene. Sequenced sample: blood, either unsorted or a sorted T cell fraction (not recorded which). The sequence derives from a male donor with ankylosing spondylitis or in good health (not recorded which). CDR3 region: CASSQDPWMGQETQYF. DNA for the CDR3: TGTGCCAGCAGCCAAGACCCTTGGATGGGCCAAGAGACCCAGTACTTC.